Each of the 23 T cell receptor beta chains below was sequenced from the same sample in a study of CD8 T cells in Susac syndrome. Random hexamers were used to reverse transcribe an amount of roughly 0.5 to 1 ug RNA. TCRdb processed the immunoSEQ multiplex PCR reads anew with MiXCR; each CDR3 protein has one entry. The profile shows under 350,000 distinct CDR3 sequences, roughly 94% of them singletons. Input material: CD4+ T cells from PBMCs. The receptor set was obtained from a human donor with multiple sclerosis.

This clonotype was observed once. The V call is TRBV5-1, the J call TRBJ1-5; TRBD1 might be the D (5 bases). Germline CDR1 and CDR2: SGHRS and YFSETQ. V was shortened by 4 bases and J by 5 bases, with 16 bases between the two germline ends. The CDR3 is made up of 15 amino acids. The CDR3 region is CASSPLGVAYQPQHF. The CDR3 DNA reads TGCGCCAGCAGCCCGCTAGGGGTGGCGTATCAGCCCCAGCATTTT.

As for this clonotype: The DNA is left out, because the CDR3 cannot be placed on it with certainty; the CDR3 is given as TCRdb lists it. The V gene is TRBV7-5, the J gene TRBJ1-1; TRBD1 is taken as the D call from the table, unchecked against the DNA. TRBV7-5 is reported as a pseudogene. The length of the CDR3 is 14 amino acids, counting both ends. CDR3 loop: CISVPIYRETEAFF.

This chain connects TRBV5-1 to TRBJ2-3; D is uncertain. Germline V gene sequence: CDR1 SGHRS, CDR2 YFSETQ. V lost 6 bases to trimming and J lost 0 bases, with 11 bases between them. The CDR3 totals 14 residues. The CDR3 loop is CASTLTASTDTQYF. Written as DNA, the CDR3 is TGCGCCAGCACCCTCACGGCTAGCACAGATACGCAGTATTTT.

The chain recombines TRBV5-1 with TRBJ2-4, with 10 positions matching TRBD1. In germline, CDR1 is SGHRS, CDR2 YFSETQ. Trimming took 3 bases from V and 9 from J; bases not matched to a gene: 6. The CDR3 contains 14 residues. CDR3 sequence: CASSSGQGRSIQYF. CDR3 DNA sequence: TGCGCCAGCAGCTCGGGACAGGGGAGGAGCATTCAGTACTTC.

This sequence joins TRBV20-1 and TRBJ1-1; TRBD1 might be the D (5 bases). The V end was cut by 3 bases, the J end by 6 bases, with 14 bases between. Germline assignment: CDR1 DFQATT and CDR2 SNEGSKA (reference sequence). This CDR3 is built from 13 residues. The CDR3 here is CSASTGGSAEAFF. The CDR3 DNA is TGCAGTGCTAGTACGGGGGGATCGGCTGAAGCTTTCTTT.

CDR3 amino acids: CASSQASSSYEQYF. As DNA, the CDR3 is TGTGCCAGCTCACAGGCTTCTAGCTCCTACGAGCAGTACTTC. This rearrangement joins TRBV18 to TRBJ2-7; no clear D gene. The CDR3 consists of 14 residues. The germline V gene encodes CDR1 KGHSH and CDR2 LQKENI. The V and J ends lost 4 bases and 0 bases respectively, with 10 bases between them.

The V gene is TRBV5-1, the J gene TRBJ2-2; 9 nucleotides align to TRBD1. Germline V CDR1 and CDR2: SGHRS, YFSETQ. V was pared by 0 bases and J by 3 bases, with 3 bases of the junction left unmatched. The CDR3 contains 16 residues. The CDR3 nucleotides read TGCGCCAGCAGCTTGGTCGGGACAGGGCACACCGGGGAGCTGTTTTTT. The encoded protein is CASSLVGTGHTGELFF. The variable domain in full, with the rest retrieved from reference TRBV5-1 and TRBJ2-2, is KAGVTQTPRYLIKTRGQQVTLSCSPISGHRSVSWYQQTPGQGLQFLFEYFSETQRNKGNFPGRFSGRQFSNSRSEMNVSTLELGDSALYLCASSLVGTGHTGELFFGEGSRLTVL.

V and J are TRBV24-1 and TRBJ1-4; 9 bases map to TRBD1. The CDR3 has 15 amino acids. Germline-derived CDR1 and CDR2 are KGHDR and SFDVKD. The ends lost 5 bases at V and 8 bases at J; junction bases unmatched: 8. As DNA, the CDR3 is TGTGCCACCAGTGGCGTCGGGACAGGGAACGAAAAACTGTTTTTT. Its protein product is CATSGVGTGNEKLFF.

The chain recombines TRBV7-2 with TRBJ2-2, with D possibly being TRBD1 (5 bases). V lost 0 bases to trimming and J lost 6 bases, with 8 bases between them. CDR3 size: 14 residues. Germline values: CDR1 SGHTA, CDR2 FQGNSA. CDR3 coding DNA: TGTGCCAGCAGCTTAGCGCTCAGGGCCGGGGAGCTGTTTTTT. This gives the protein CASSLALRAGELFF.

The CDR3 DNA reads TGCGCCAGCAGCTTGGAGGCGGGTCGGGGAGCTTTCTTT. Translating gives CASSLEAGRGAFF. The chain couples TRBV5-1 to TRBJ1-1; D is unresolved. Germline V CDR1 and CDR2: SGHRS, YFSETQ. The V end was cut by 0 bases, the J end by 10 bases, with 13 bases between. This CDR3 has 13 amino acids. Looking up the rest from reference TRBV5-1 and TRBJ1-1 gives the full variable domain: KAGVTQTPRYLIKTRGQQVTLSCSPISGHRSVSWYQQTPGQGLQFLFEYFSETQRNKGNFPGRFSGRQFSNSRSEMNVSTLELGDSALYLCASSLEAGRGAFFGQGTRLTVV.

The rearrangement uses TRBV5-1 and TRBJ1-1; D uncertain. V was cut by 1 base and J by 8 bases, with 9 bases left in between. Germline loops: CDR1 SGHRS, CDR2 YFSETQ. This CDR3 comprises 12 residues. Written as DNA, the CDR3 is TGCGCCAGCAGCTTGCGATCCGGAGAAGCTTTCTTT. Protein product: CASSLRSGEAFF. The complete variable domain, with remaining parts taken from reference TRBV5-1 and TRBJ1-1, reads KAGVTQTPRYLIKTRGQQVTLSCSPISGHRSVSWYQQTPGQGLQFLFEYFSETQRNKGNFPGRFSGRQFSNSRSEMNVSTLELGDSALYLCASSLRSGEAFFGQGTRLTVV.

V is TRBV10-3 and J is TRBJ2-5; 7 nucleotides align to TRBD2. Germline CDR1 reads ENHRY; CDR2 reads SYGVKD. The trim removed 4 bases at V and 4 bases at J, leaving 6 bases unmatched. The CDR3 has 14 residues. CDR3 in DNA: TGTGCCATCAGTGGCCCTCCGGGGGGAGAGACCCAGTACTTC. Residues: CAISGPPGGETQYF.

The genes are TRBV5-1 and TRBJ2-1; D is unresolved. The CDR3 consists of 16 residues. CDR1 and CDR2 from the germline V gene are SGHRS and YFSETQ. V lost 1 base and J 0 bases, leaving 11 bases between the germline ends. CDR3 sequence (DNA): TGCGCCAGCAGCTTGTTTGCGACAAGCTCCTACAATGAGCAGTTCTTC. It specifies CASSLFATSSYNEQFF.

This clonotype appeared a single time. The gene calls are TRBV2 and TRBJ2-5, with TRBD1 as a possible D gene (5 bases). The germline V and J ends were trimmed by 6 bases and 5 bases, with 10 bases remaining between them. Germline V gives CDR1 SNHLY, CDR2 FYNNEI. The CDR3 is 12 residues long. The CDR3 loop is CASRRQRETQYF. Here the CDR3 DNA reads TGTGCCAGCAGAAGACAGAGGGAGACCCAGTACTTC.

The chain recombines TRBV3-1 with TRBJ2-7; TRBD1 agrees at 8 bases. Per the germline V gene, CDR1 is LGHDT and CDR2 is YNNKEL (reference sequence). This CDR3 contains 15 residues. V shed 3 bases and J 7 bases; nucleotides not matched to a gene: 11. CDR3 protein: CASSHATTGAREQYF. The DNA of the CDR3 is TGTGCCAGCAGCCACGCTACGACAGGGGCGCGGGAGCAGTACTTC.

This clonotype was counted once. The CDR3 nucleotides are TGTGCCAGCAGCTTCGGTGGGGGACTATTCAATGAGCAGTTCTTC. Its protein product is CASSFGGGLFNEQFF. The rearrangement links TRBV7-3 to TRBJ2-1; 7 nucleotides agree with TRBD2. CDR3 length: 15 amino acids. Germline values: CDR1 SGHTA, CDR2 FQGTGA. V gave up 3 bases and J gave up 6 bases; unmatched junction bases: 8.

This clonotype has only one observation. The rearrangement links TRBV19 to TRBJ1-2; possible D gene TRBD1, 6 bases. Germline CDR1 and CDR2: LNHDA and SQIVND (reference sequence). The CDR3 covers 14 residues. V lost 8 bases, J lost 2 bases, and 15 bases lay in between. The chain's CDR3 is CASSEGDLNYGYTF. The DNA for the CDR3 is TGTGCCAGTTCAGAGGGGGATCTAAACTATGGCTACACCTTC.

This rearrangement joins TRBV11-2 to TRBJ1-6; tentative D call: TRBD1 (5 bases). Looked up from germline, CDR1 is SGHAT and CDR2 is FQNNGV. Deletions cut 2 bases from V and 8 bases from J, with 28 bases between. This CDR3 comprises 20 residues. For the CDR3, the DNA is TGTGCCAGCAGCTTACCCCTCAGGGAAATCCTACCCGGCCTCTATTCACCCCTCCACTTT. It specifies CASSLPLREILPGLYSPLHF.

The V call is TRBV7-8, the J call TRBJ2-4; 9 nucleotides align to TRBD2. Germline CDR1 reads SGHVS; CDR2 reads FQNEAQ. Unmatched junction bases numbered 14, after V lost 5 bases and J lost 0 bases. This CDR3 comprises 19 residues. Written as DNA, the CDR3 is TGTGCCAGCAGCAACGGGAGGGCTAGCGGGACGATAGCCAAAAACATTCAGTACTTC. Translation gives CASSNGRASGTIAKNIQYF.

Worth noting for this clonotype: One end of the junction varies from germline; a read error may be responsible. V is TRBV19 and J is TRBJ1-1, with TRBD1 as a possible D gene (5 bases). In germline, CDR1 is LNHDA, CDR2 SQIVND (reference sequence). This CDR3 has 14 residues. CDR3 in amino acids: CASSPPGRNAEAFF. CDR3 in DNA: TGTGCCAGTAGTCCCCCAGGGAGGAACGCTGAAGCTTTCTTT.

V is TRBV21-1 and J is TRBJ1-5; TRBD1 is taken as the D call from the table, unchecked against the DNA. TRBV21-1 is a pseudogene locus. The CDR3 totals 15 residues. The CDR3 spells CAGLQGKYSNQPQHF. The CDR3 DNA sequence: TGTGCCGGGCTACAGGGGAAATATAGCAATCAGCCCCAGCATTTT.

The chain couples TRBV6-4 to TRBJ2-2, with 8 positions matching TRBD2. This CDR3 is built from 21 residues. CDR1 and CDR2 from the germline V gene are MRHNA and SNTAGT. V shed 0 bases and J 0 bases; nucleotides not matched to a gene: 15. The CDR3 protein is CASSDSNFLLAGVTNTGELFF. As DNA, the CDR3 is TGTGCCAGCAGTGACTCGAATTTCTTGCTAGCGGGCGTCACGAACACCGGGGAGCTGTTTTTT.

This sequence joins TRBV12-3 or TRBV12-4 and TRBJ2-5; no definite D call. V gave up 0 bases and J gave up 8 bases, with 13 bases separating them. CDR3 length equals 14 residues. The CDR3 DNA is TGTGCCAGCAGTTTAGCTGGCAGCCGAGGAACCCAGTACTTC. Protein product: CASSLAGSRGTQYF.